A single sample gave rise to the 25 T cell receptor beta chains below, sequenced in a study of shared clonotypes between healthy human individuals. TCRdb's copy holds only in-frame clones and misses some; the assay was immunoSEQ multiplex PCR. Of about 2,100,000 clones listed, 85% to 95% are singletons. Naive CD8 cells were CD45RO-negative, positively selected for CCR7, excluding terminally differentiated effector memory CD45RA+ cells. Source material: naive CD8+ T cells from PBMCs. The receptors come from a man aged 18 to 29 in good health. Some clones in this sample may be carry-over from other donors' samples.

This clone was observed once. The V gene is TRBV2, the J gene TRBJ2-7; 13 nucleotides align to TRBD2. There are 18 residues in the CDR3. Per germline, CDR1 SNHLY and CDR2 FYNNEI. V was clipped by 4 bases and J by 5 bases; unmatched bases: 14. The CDR3 nucleotides are TGTGCCAGCAGTGCACGGACTAGCGGGAGTAGTTATTACCACGAGCAGTACTTC. Amino acids: CASSARTSGSSYYHEQYF.

The chain carries TRBV5-6 and TRBJ2-1; a weak D match, TRBD2 (5 bases). Germline V gene data show CDR1 as SGHDT and CDR2 as YYEEEE. The CDR3 spans 16 residues. Trimming removed 1 base from V and 0 bases from J, with 11 bases in between. The CDR3 nucleotides are TGTGCCAGCAGCTTGCGGGAACGGGGCTCCTACAATGAGCAGTTCTTC. Its translation: CASSLRERGSYNEQFF.

This rearrangement joins TRBV5-6 to TRBJ1-1; D might be TRBD1 (6 bases). The CDR3 is 14 residues long. With 3 bases removed from V and 5 bases from J, the gap between germline ends came to 14 bases. Germline values: CDR1 SGHDT, CDR2 YYEEEE. The CDR3 reads CASSWGGPRTEAFF. DNA of the CDR3: TGTGCCAGCAGCTGGGGGGGCCCGCGAACTGAAGCTTTCTTT.

This clone was picked up one time. The gene calls are TRBV5-5 and TRBJ2-1; possibly TRBD1 or TRBD2 for D (6 bases each). V was trimmed by 2 bases and J by 8 bases, leaving 14 bases between them. CDR3 length: 14 amino acids. The germline CDR1 and CDR2 sequences are SGHKS and YYEKEE (reference sequence). CDR3 region: CASSFDLRGDEQFF. In DNA, the CDR3 is TGTGCCAGCAGCTTCGATCTGAGGGGGGATGAGCAGTTCTTC.

CDR3 sequence (DNA): TGTGCCAGCAGCTTGGGGGCAGGGGGCACCGGGGAGCTGTTTTTT. This sequence encodes CASSLGAGGTGELFF. The J gene is TRBJ2-2, the V gene TRBV5-4; 7 bases fit TRBD1. Germline values: CDR1 SGHNT, CDR2 YYREEE (reference sequence). The CDR3 totals 15 residues. The J segment lost 4 bases and the V segment lost 0 bases, leaving 3 bases of the junction unmatched.

The table lists this clone with a count of one. CDR3 nucleotides: TGTGCCAGCAGCCGAGGGATTTCCTACAATGAGCAGTTCTTC. It yields the protein CASSRGISYNEQFF. J is TRBJ2-1 and V is TRBV9; D perhaps matches TRBD2 (5 bases). The CDR3 consists of 14 residues. The germline V gene has CDR1 SGDLS and CDR2 YYNGEE. Between the trimmed V and J ends, which lost 4 bases and 1 base, there was a span of 9 bases.

This rearrangement joins TRBV19 to TRBJ2-2; 8 nucleotides align to TRBD2. V shed 7 bases, J shed 8 bases, and the junction held 3 bases outside the gene matches. Germline values: CDR1 LNHDA, CDR2 SQIVND (reference sequence). The CDR3 covers 12 residues. As DNA, the CDR3 is TGTGCCAGTACGGGAGGGGGAGGGGAGCTGTTTTTT. Translation: CASTGGGGELFF.

The chain recombines TRBV7-9 with TRBJ1-3; possible D gene TRBD1, 6 bases. Trimming pared 3 bases from V and 0 bases from J, leaving 9 bases between. Per the germline V gene, CDR1 is SEHNR and CDR2 is FQNEAQ (reference sequence). The CDR3 is 15 residues long. The DNA of the CDR3 is TGTGCCAGCAGCTTCGGGGACAACTCTGGAAACACCATATATTTT. It codes for CASSFGDNSGNTIYF.

The chain links TRBV27 to TRBJ1-1, with unresolved D. V was pared by 6 bases and J by 1 base, with 12 bases between. Germline V gene lookup returns CDR1 MNHEY and CDR2 SMNVEV (reference sequence). The CDR3 extends over 14 amino acids. In nucleotides, the CDR3 is TGTGCCAGCAGCCTCGAGACTGCGAACACTGAAGCTTTCTTT. This sequence encodes CASSLETANTEAFF.

This clone occurred a few times. The chain recombines TRBV27 with TRBJ2-2; D is possibly TRBD1 (5 bases). The V gene lost 6 bases and the J gene lost 6 bases, with 11 bases spanning the gap. There are 13 residues in the CDR3. Germline CDR1 and CDR2: MNHEY and SMNVEV (reference sequence). The CDR3: CASSREMAGELFF. The CDR3 DNA sequence: TGTGCCAGCAGCAGGGAAATGGCCGGGGAGCTGTTTTTT.

The gene calls are TRBV21-1 and TRBJ2-5; the table's D call, TRBD2, has no DNA check behind it. TRBV21-1 is described as a pseudogene. The CDR3 covers 14 residues. Here the CDR3 reads CASPPRGRAETQYF. CDR3 DNA sequence: TGTGCCAGCCCACCCCGTGGGAGGGCAGAGACCCAGTACTTC.

The genes are TRBV2 and TRBJ2-7, with D uncertain. Trimming cost V 0 bases and J 4 bases, with 7 bases left between them. The CDR3 length is 13 residues. Germline V gene data show CDR1 as SNHLY and CDR2 as FYNNEI. CDR3 nucleotide sequence: TGTGCCAGCAGTGAAGCAAGCGCATACGAGCAGTACTTC. Encoded protein: CASSEASAYEQYF.

The chain carries TRBV4-1 and TRBJ1-1; TRBD1 matches 7 bases. Trimming at V came to 4 bases and at J to 8 bases, leaving 4 bases not matched to a gene. The germline CDR1 and CDR2 sequences are MGHRA and YSYEKL. There are 12 residues in the CDR3. The CDR3 protein is CASSLRQGEAFF. CDR3 sequence (DNA): TGCGCCAGCAGCCTCCGACAGGGAGAAGCTTTCTTT.

The J gene is TRBJ2-4, the V gene TRBV5-6, with 9 bases matching TRBD1. In germline, CDR1 is SGHDT, CDR2 YYEEEE. Germline trimming cut 4 bases from V and 8 bases from J; bases unmatched to any gene: 10. The CDR3 length is 15 residues. CDR3 amino acids: CASSHGQGWLDIQYF. The CDR3 DNA sequence: TGTGCCAGCAGCCATGGACAGGGGTGGTTGGACATTCAGTACTTC.

The sample holds a few counts of this clone. The V call is TRBV4-3, the J call TRBJ2-2, with TRBD2 identical over 14 bases. The CDR3 length is 16 residues. Germline-derived CDR1 and CDR2 are LGHNA and YSLEER. Trimming took 4 bases from V and 5 from J; bases not matched to a gene: 3. CDR3 protein: CASSPRTSGRTGELFF. The CDR3 DNA follows: TGCGCCAGCAGCCCGAGGACTAGCGGGAGGACCGGGGAGCTGTTTTTT.

The chain has TRBV11-3 and TRBJ1-1; TRBD1 matches 8 bases. This CDR3 spans 19 amino acids. Germline CDR1 is SGHNT and CDR2 is YENEEA. V was clipped by 4 bases and J by 1 base; unmatched bases: 17. CDR3 residues: CASSYPSGTGRRWNTEAFF. The CDR3 DNA sequence: TGTGCCAGCAGCTACCCTTCCGGGACAGGTCGTCGTTGGAACACTGAAGCTTTCTTT.

Remarks on this clone: Distinct nucleotide sequences in the sample also encode this CDR3. This sequence joins TRBV6-5 and TRBJ2-7, with D perhaps TRBD1 or TRBD2 (5 bases each). Germline loops: CDR1 MNHEY, CDR2 SVGAGI. This CDR3 has 14 residues. The V end was cut by 0 bases, the J end by 1 base, with 7 bases between. CDR3: CASSYSGESYEQYF. The CDR3 region has the DNA TGTGCCAGCAGTTACTCGGGGGAATCCTACGAGCAGTACTTC.

DNA of the CDR3: TGTGCCAGCTCACCGGAGACACTCTCCTACGAGCAGTACTTC. It codes for CASSPETLSYEQYF. The chain has TRBV18 and TRBJ2-7; no clear D gene. The germline CDR1 and CDR2 sequences are KGHSH and LQKENI. V dropped 3 bases and J dropped 0 bases, with 9 bases sitting between them. This CDR3 comprises 14 residues.

V is TRBV6-5 and J is TRBJ2-7, with D hard to call. The V and J ends lost 6 bases and 2 bases respectively, with 14 bases between them. This CDR3 region has 14 residues. Per the germline V gene, CDR1 is MNHEY and CDR2 is SVGAGI. The CDR3 DNA reads as TGTGCCAGCAGCAGTACGCGGATTGCCTACGAGCAGTACTTC. It encodes CASSSTRIAYEQYF.

The CDR3 sequence: CASSITLGTGVGEQYF. The DNA of the CDR3 is TGTGCCAGTAGTATAACCCTCGGGACAGGAGTAGGCGAGCAGTACTTC. The chain combines TRBV19 with TRBJ2-7; 8 bases agree with TRBD1. The length of the CDR3 is 16 residues. V lost 2 bases to trimming and J lost 6 bases; unmatched junction nucleotides: 12. The germline V gene has CDR1 LNHDA and CDR2 SQIVND (reference sequence).

Note on this clone: The sample carries other DNA sequences with the same CDR3. V is TRBV29-1 and J is TRBJ2-1; D is unresolved. V was clipped by 7 bases and J by 3 bases, with 4 bases between them. This CDR3 comprises 10 residues. Germline-derived CDR1 and CDR2 are SQVTM and ANQGSEA. The CDR3 DNA sequence: TGCAGCGGGATCTACAATGAGCAGTTCTTC. Protein sequence: CSGIYNEQFF.

The chain recombines TRBV4-3 with TRBJ2-1, with D possibly being TRBD2 (5 bases). CDR1 LGHNA and CDR2 YSLEER come from the germline V gene. The germline V and J ends were trimmed by 0 bases and 0 bases, with 6 bases remaining between them. The CDR3 has 15 amino acids. The CDR3 DNA reads as TGCGCCAGCAGCCAAGAGGAGGCCTCCTACAATGAGCAGTTCTTC. This gives the protein CASSQEEASYNEQFF.

The gene calls are TRBV28 and TRBJ2-7, with TRBD2 matching over 7 bases. V gave up 4 bases and J gave up 7 bases; unmatched junction bases: 10. The CDR3 spans 14 residues. CDR1 MDHEN and CDR2 SYDVKM come from the germline V gene. CDR3 nucleotides: TGTGCCAGCAGTTCCCCTTTTGAGGGAGGGGAGCAGTACTTC. This encodes CASSSPFEGGEQYF.

V usage is TRBV11-3 and J usage is TRBJ2-1; TRBD1 matches 9 bases. V lost 5 bases to trimming and J lost 5 bases; unmatched junction nucleotides: 4. The CDR3 spans 14 residues. Germline values: CDR1 SGHNT, CDR2 YENEEA. Here the CDR3 reads CASSDWTGDNEQFF. The CDR3 DNA reads TGTGCCAGCAGCGATTGGACAGGGGACAATGAGCAGTTCTTC.

This clone was recorded once. Written as DNA, the CDR3 is TGTGCCAGTAGTATAGGACGGCGGACCGACAATCAGCCCCAGCATTTT. This gives the protein CASSIGRRTDNQPQHF. The chain uses TRBV19 and TRBJ1-5; D is unresolved. V was shortened by 1 base and J by 3 bases, with 13 bases between the two germline ends. The CDR3 is made up of 16 amino acids. Germline V gene lookup returns CDR1 LNHDA and CDR2 SQIVND (reference sequence).